Below are 2 T cell receptor beta chains sequenced from a single sample in a study of cytomegalovirus exposure and HLA in healthy donors. The PCR ran on 60 Vbeta and 13 Jbeta primers. Using immunoSEQ multiplex PCR, the repertoire was profiled, and TCRdb retains in-frame clones only, with some absent. This sample carries about 120,000 clones, over 70% of them seen once, and the ten largest clones take 8.8%. The sample consisted of PBMCs. These receptors all come from a female donor in good health and CMV-seropositive.

This clone was observed many times. Other DNA sequences in this sample translate to the same CDR3. The chain carries TRBV6-6 and TRBJ1-1; 8 nucleotides align to TRBD1. This CDR3 contains 15 residues. V was pared by 2 bases and J by 5 bases, with 7 bases of the junction left unmatched. Germline V gives CDR1 MNHNY, CDR2 SVGAGI (reference sequence). The CDR3 DNA reads TGTGCCAGCAGTTACCCAGGACAGGGAGGAACTGAAGCTTTCTTT. Translation: CASSYPGQGGTEAFF.

There are a few counts of this clone. The chain combines TRBV5-1 with TRBJ1-1; no definite D call. The CDR3 spans 12 residues. The germline V gene encodes CDR1 SGHRS and CDR2 YFSETQ. V gave up 2 bases and J gave up 1 base, with 3 bases separating them. The CDR3 loop is CASSFQNTEAFF. The CDR3 nucleotides are TGCGCCAGCAGCTTTCAGAACACTGAAGCTTTCTTT.